This T cell receptor beta chain originates from a study of T cell responses to AZD1222 COVID-19 vaccine (dated by TCRdb to 2020 to 2022). About the full investigation: TCR sequencing covered roughly 230 trial participants: about 210 given two doses of AZD1222 and approximately 26 given two doses of MenACWY control vaccine. Enrollment into the trials was organized by age into subgroups of 18-55, 56-69 and 70-plus years, and those subgroups contained approximately 150, 30 and 60 TCR-sequenced participants, respectively.

Overall results and qualifications from the work: Because no day 14 peak-response samples were available, repertoires were characterized only after the peak T cell response. Epitopes outside the regions mutated in the B.1.351 and B.1.1.7 variants were reportedly recognized by nearly half of the unique spike-specific TCRs. Participants were mostly white British, with more females than males. The authors suggested clonal diversity may have been underestimated. The vaccine-associated CD4 TCRs covered the entire spike protein, and the dominant responses fell in regions 160-218 and 743-854. Spike-specific TCR breadth and depth rose significantly after two AZD1222 doses compared with day 0 and with MenACWY recipients. In the small 56-69-year group, the increase in depth fell short of significance, most likely because of low power. Only a handful of AZD1222 recipients were SARS-CoV-2 seropositive at baseline, limiting conclusions about previously exposed vaccinees.

The CDR3 regions of human TCRbeta chains were analyzed by immunosequencing. The study's processing was this. Repertoire TCRs were checked for matches against a reference library of SARS-CoV-2-specific TCRs that had been generated using the MIRA antigen-specificity platform. Breadth was defined as the fraction of unique TCRs that were SARS-CoV-2-associated, and depth was defined as the fraction of total T cells that were SARS-CoV-2-associated. Using the MIRA data, every spike-specific TCR was mapped to the spike region that the TCR reacted to and assigned to either a CD4 or a CD8 class. Log10-transformed breadth and depth values were compared by one-way ANOVA with Sidak's multiple comparisons tests. Drawn from immuneACCESS, this table holds only the in-frame rearrangements with V and J called that TCRdb kept. Clones are partly lost; checked studies trace under half to an unresolved V gene and leave the rest unexplained. That table gives V, J and clone size, and the DNA gave D and trimming. The sample table holds around 100,000 clones, of which 80% to 90% were seen once. The top ten clones comprise about 10% of the sample.

A distance of 11 bases separates the germline ends of V and J, which lose 3 bases and 2 bases respectively. The CDR3 contains 14 residues, cysteine and phenylalanine counted. The sequence is cut down to CDR3 DNA, 42 bases in frame from base 1. CDR1 is given as MNHNS and CDR2 as SASEGT, both from the germline V gene. Concerning this clone itself: Its antigen target is currently unknown. No much larger clone is present one base from it, and per-base qualities are unavailable.

The time point label, read with the paper, signifies: about 28 days (+/-7) after the second vaccine dose. AZD1222 recipients whose second dose came at about 4 weeks and those whose second dose came at about 12 weeks were combined into one group, since spike-specific TCR depth and breadth did not differ between the two schedules. Vaccinee samples were obtained from the UK trials COV001 and COV002, which included a single-blind randomized controlled phase 2/3 trial of AZD1222 (ChAdOx1 nCoV-19) in healthy adults. Trial participant PBMC samples were collected at day 0 and day 28 after the second dose for TCRbeta chain sequencing.

Material: peripheral blood, obtained 28 days after the second AZD1222 dose. This chain joins TRBV6-1 to TRBJ2-7; the D region may be TRBD1 or TRBD2, each matching 5 bases equally. This clonotype was sampled from an adult who received the AZD1222 COVID-19 vaccine. At the DNA level, the sequence is TGTGCCAGCAGTGAGTACGGGGACCCCTACGAGCAGTACTTC. Translated, this is CASSEYGDPYEQYF.